The entry below describes one TCR beta chain. Its matching antigen is unknown. Primers for the PCR totalled 60 Vbeta and 13 Jbeta. Here immunoSEQ multiplex PCR was the method, and the copy in TCRdb shows in-frame clones only, minus some. The table lists about 170,000 clones, roughly four fifths of them singletons. This specimen comes from a study of cytomegalovirus exposure and HLA in healthy donors. The CDR3 covers 15 residues. Germline V lookup: CDR1 MNHEY, CDR2 SMNVEV (reference sequence). Trimming left V 3 bases short and J 8 bases short, with 14 bases between. Broader study findings: In an earlier analysis, about 87% or about 30%: the productive usage of most TCR beta V segments. The likely origin of a cluster of highly shared sequence variants was a sequencing artifact. The analysis excluded some indistinguishable V segments, including TRBV6-2 and TRBV6-3. A missense variant in DCLRE1C was later tied to TCR beta V- and J-gene trimming.

The sample consisted of PBMCs. The clonotype was recovered from a woman aged 30 to 39 in good health and CMV-seropositive. The rearrangement joins TRBV27 to TRBJ1-6; possibly TRBD1 for D (5 bases). CDR3 bases: TGTGCCAGCAGTTTCTCCCAGGGTCGAGATTCACCCCTCCACTTT. It encodes CASSFSQGRDSPLHF.